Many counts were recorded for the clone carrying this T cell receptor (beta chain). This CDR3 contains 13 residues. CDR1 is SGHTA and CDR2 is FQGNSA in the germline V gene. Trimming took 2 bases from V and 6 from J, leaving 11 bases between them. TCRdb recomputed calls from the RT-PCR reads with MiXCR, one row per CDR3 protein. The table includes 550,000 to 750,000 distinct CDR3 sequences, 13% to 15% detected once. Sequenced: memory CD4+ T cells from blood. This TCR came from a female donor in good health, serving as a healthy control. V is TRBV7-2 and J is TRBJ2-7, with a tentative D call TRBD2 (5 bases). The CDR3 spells CASSLPGIGEQYF. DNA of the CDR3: TGTGCCAGCAGCTTACCGGGAATCGGCGAGCAGTACTTC.